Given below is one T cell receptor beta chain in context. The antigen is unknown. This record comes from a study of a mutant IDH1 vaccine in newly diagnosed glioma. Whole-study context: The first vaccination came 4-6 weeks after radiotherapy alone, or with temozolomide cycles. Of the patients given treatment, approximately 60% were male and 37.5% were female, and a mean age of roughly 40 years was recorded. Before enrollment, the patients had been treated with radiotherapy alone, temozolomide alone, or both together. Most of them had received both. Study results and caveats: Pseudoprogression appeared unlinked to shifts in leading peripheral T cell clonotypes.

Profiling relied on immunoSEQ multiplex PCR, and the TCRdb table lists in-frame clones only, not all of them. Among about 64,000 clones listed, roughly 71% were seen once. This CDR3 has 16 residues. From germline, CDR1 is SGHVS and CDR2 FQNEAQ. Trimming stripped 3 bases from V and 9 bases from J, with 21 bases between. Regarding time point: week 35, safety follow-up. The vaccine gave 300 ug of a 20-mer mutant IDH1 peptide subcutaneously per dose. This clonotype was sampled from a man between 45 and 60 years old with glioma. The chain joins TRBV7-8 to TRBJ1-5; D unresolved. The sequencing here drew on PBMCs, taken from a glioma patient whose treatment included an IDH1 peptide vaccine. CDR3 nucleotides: TGTGCCAGCAGCTTTTCAGGACGGACTTCAGGCGGGCCCCAGCATTTT. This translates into CASSFSGRTSGGPQHF.